The T cell receptor beta chain described here comes from a study of T cell repertoires in cytomegalovirus infection. Background on the study: Matching HLA type and CMV infection were both indicated by public TCR beta signatures.

The germline V and J ends were trimmed by 1 base and 5 bases, with 11 bases remaining between them. The CDR3 runs to 14 residues. Germline-derived CDR1 and CDR2 are SGHVS and FNYEAQ. In this sample, this clonotype turned up a few times. The antigen is undetermined. Findings and caveats of the study: Summed frequency of public TCR beta families distinguished CMV carriers with the relevant HLA.

TCRdb fed the reads into MiXCR, producing one record per CDR3 protein. The table includes roughly 600,000 distinct CDR3 sequences, approximately 25% detected once. The chain recombines TRBV7-6 with TRBJ2-5, with D unresolved. This receptor was identified in a human donor in good health (CMV status not recorded). Some clones in this sample may be carry-over from other donors' samples. The sequenced sample was CD8+ T cells from PBMCs. CDR3 nucleotides: TGTGCCAGCAGCTTAGATTTCCGGGCTGAGACCCAGTACTTC. It codes for CASSLDFRAETQYF.